This TCR beta chain was obtained from a study of cytomegalovirus exposure and HLA in healthy donors. Study-wide findings and caveats: As was reported, the HLA-A and HLA-B alleles of most subjects were accurately predicted from TCR beta sequences. TCR beta V- and J-gene trimming was later associated with a missense DCLRE1C variant.

The primer mix had 60 Vbeta and 13 Jbeta primers. TCRdb's copy holds only in-frame clones and misses some; the assay was immunoSEQ multiplex PCR. This table holds 60,000 or so clones, about 69% found once. In regard to this clone: Its antigen remains unidentified.

Trimming took off 4 bases at V and 4 bases at J, with 11 bases between the two ends. Germline V gives CDR1 SGHRS, CDR2 YFSETQ. CDR3 length: 14 amino acids. This chain uses TRBV5-1 with TRBJ2-2; possibly TRBD1 for D (6 bases). This clonotype was sampled from a middle-aged man in good health and CMV-seropositive. The sample consisted of PBMCs. CDR3 amino acids: CASSDTGSTGELFF. CDR3 nucleotides: TGCGCCAGCAGCGACACAGGGTCCACCGGGGAGCTGTTTTTT.